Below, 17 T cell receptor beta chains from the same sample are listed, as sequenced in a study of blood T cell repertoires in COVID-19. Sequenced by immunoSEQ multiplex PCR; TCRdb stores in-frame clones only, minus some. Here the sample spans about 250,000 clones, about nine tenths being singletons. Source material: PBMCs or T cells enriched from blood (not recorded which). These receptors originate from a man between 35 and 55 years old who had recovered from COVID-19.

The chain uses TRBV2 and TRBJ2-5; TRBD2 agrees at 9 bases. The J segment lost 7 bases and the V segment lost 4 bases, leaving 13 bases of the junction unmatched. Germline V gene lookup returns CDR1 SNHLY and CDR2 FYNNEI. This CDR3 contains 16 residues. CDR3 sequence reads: CASSATLAGRSWTQYF. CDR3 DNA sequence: TGTGCCAGCAGTGCCACGCTAGCGGGACGGTCTTGGACCCAGTACTTC. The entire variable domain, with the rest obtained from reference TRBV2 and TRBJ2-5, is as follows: EPEVTQTPSHQVTQMGQEVILRCVPISNHLYFYWYRQILGQKVEFLVSFYNNEISEKSEIFDDQFSVERPDGSNFTLKIRSTKLEDSAMYFCASSATLAGRSWTQYFGPGTRLLVL.

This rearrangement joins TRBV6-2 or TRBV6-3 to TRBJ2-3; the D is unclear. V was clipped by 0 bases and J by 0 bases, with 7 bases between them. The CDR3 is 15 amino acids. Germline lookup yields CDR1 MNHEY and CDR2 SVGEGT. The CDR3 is CASSYSPTSTDTQYF. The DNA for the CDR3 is TGTGCCAGCAGTTACTCGCCCACAAGCACAGATACGCAGTATTTT.

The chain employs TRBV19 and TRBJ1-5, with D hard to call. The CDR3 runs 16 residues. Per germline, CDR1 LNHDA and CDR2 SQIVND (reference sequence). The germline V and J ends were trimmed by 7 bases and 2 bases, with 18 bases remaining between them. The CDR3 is CASMQGPPRGNQPQHF. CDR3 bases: TGTGCCAGTATGCAAGGTCCCCCACGGGGCAATCAGCCCCAGCATTTT.

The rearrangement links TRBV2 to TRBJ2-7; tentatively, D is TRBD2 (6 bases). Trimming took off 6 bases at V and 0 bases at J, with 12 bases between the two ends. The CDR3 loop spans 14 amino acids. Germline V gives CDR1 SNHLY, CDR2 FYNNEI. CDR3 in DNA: TGTGCCAGCAGGCGGGACTTAAGCTCCTACGAGCAGTACTTC. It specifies CASRRDLSSYEQYF.

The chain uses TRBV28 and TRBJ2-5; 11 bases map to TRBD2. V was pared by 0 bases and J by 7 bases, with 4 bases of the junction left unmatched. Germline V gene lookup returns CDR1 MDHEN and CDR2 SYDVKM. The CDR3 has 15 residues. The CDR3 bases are TGTGCCAGCAGTTTATGGACTAGCGGGATGGGGACCCAGTACTTC. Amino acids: CASSLWTSGMGTQYF.

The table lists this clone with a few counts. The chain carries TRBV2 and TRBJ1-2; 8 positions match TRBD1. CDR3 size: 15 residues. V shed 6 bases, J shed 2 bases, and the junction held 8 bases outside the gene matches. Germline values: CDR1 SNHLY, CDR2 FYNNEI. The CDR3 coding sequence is TGTGCCAGCAGGACTGACAGGGGCGCCAACTATGGCTACACCTTC. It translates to CASRTDRGANYGYTF.

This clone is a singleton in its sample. CDR3 DNA: TGTGCCAGCAGCTTGGGGACAGGGGTACAGGGCTACACCTTC. It yields the protein CASSLGTGVQGYTF. The chain uses TRBV5-6 and TRBJ1-2; 9 bases match TRBD1. CDR3 length: 14 amino acids. With 0 bases clipped from V and 8 bases from J, the junction kept 5 bases outside the gene matches. Germline lookup yields CDR1 SGHDT and CDR2 YYEEEE.

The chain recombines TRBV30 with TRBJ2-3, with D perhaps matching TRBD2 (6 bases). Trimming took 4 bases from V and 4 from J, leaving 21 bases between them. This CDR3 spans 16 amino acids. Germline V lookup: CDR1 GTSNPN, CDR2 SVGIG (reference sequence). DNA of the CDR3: TGTGCCTGGAACACCCGCCTCGACGGGGGAGCAGATACGCAGTATTTT. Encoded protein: CAWNTRLDGGADTQYF.

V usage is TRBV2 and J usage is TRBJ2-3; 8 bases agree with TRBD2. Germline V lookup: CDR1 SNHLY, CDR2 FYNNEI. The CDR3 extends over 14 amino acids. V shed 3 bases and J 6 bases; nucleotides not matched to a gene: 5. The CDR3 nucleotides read TGTGCCAGCAGTGATCCAGCGGGAGCGGATACGCAGTATTTT. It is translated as CASSDPAGADTQYF.

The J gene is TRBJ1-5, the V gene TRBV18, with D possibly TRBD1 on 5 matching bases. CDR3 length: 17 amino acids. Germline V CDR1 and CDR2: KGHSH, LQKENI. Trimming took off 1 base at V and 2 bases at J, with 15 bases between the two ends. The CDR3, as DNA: TGTGCCAGCTCACCACGATGGTCCAGGGAAGGCAATCAGCCCCAGCATTTT. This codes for CASSPRWSREGNQPQHF.

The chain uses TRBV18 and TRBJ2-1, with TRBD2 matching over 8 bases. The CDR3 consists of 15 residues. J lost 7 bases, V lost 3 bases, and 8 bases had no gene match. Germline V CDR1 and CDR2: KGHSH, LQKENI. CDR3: CASSPPLAARNEQFF. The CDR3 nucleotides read TGTGCCAGCTCACCCCCACTAGCGGCCCGAAATGAGCAGTTCTTC. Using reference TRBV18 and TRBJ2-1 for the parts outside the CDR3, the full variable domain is NAGVMQNPRHLVRRRGQEARLRCSPMKGHSHVYWYRQLPEEGLKFMVYLQKENIIDESGMPKERFSAEFPKEGPSILRIQQVVRGDSAAYFCASSPPLAARNEQFFGPGTRLTVL.

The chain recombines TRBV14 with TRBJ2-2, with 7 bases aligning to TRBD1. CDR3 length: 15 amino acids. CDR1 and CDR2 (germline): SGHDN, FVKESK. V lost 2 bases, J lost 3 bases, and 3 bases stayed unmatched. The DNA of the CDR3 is TGTGCCAGCAGCCAACGGGACAGAGACACCGGGGAGCTGTTTTTT. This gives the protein CASSQRDRDTGELFF.

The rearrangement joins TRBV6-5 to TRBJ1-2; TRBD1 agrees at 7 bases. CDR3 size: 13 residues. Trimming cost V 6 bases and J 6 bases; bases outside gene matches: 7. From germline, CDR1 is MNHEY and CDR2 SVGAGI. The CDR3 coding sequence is TGTGCCAGCAGCCCCGACAGGGTGCATGGCTACACCTTC. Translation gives CASSPDRVHGYTF.

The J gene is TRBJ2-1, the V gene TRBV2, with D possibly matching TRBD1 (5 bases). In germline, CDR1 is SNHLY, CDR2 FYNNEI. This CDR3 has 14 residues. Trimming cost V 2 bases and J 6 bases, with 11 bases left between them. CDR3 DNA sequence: TGTGCCAGCAGTGAAAGGGGCTCGGGCAATGAGCAGTTCTTC. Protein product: CASSERGSGNEQFF.

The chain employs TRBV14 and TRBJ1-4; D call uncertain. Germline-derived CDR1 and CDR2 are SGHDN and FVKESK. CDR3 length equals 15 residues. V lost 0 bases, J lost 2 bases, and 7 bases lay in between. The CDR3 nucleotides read TGTGCCAGCAGCCAAGATTACGGTACTAATGAAAAACTGTTTTTT. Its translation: CASSQDYGTNEKLFF.

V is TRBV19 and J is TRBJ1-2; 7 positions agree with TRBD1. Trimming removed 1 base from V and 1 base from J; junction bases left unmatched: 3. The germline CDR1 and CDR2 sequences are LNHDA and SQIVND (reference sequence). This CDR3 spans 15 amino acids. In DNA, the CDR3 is TGTGCCAGTAGTATAGTAAGGGGGCTTAACTATGGCTACACCTTC. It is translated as CASSIVRGLNYGYTF. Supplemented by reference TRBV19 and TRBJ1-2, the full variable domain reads DGGITQSPKYLFRKEGQNVTLSCEQNLNHDAMYWYRQDPGQGLRLIYYSQIVNDFQKGDIAEGYSVSREKKESFPLTVTSAQKNPTAFYLCASSIVRGLNYGYTFGSGTRLTVV.

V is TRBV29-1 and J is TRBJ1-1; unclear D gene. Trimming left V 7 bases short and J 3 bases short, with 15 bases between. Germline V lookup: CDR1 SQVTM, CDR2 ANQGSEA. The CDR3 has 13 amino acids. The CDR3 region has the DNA TGCAGCGCAGCGGTAGGGAGGGACACTGAAGCTTTCTTT. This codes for CSAAVGRDTEAFF.